The clone carrying this T cell receptor beta chain has just a few counts. The antigen remains undetermined. This entry is derived from a study of breast tumors, draining lymph nodes, adjacent tissues. Study observations and caveats: Tumor TCR diversity was below lymph nodes but above nontumor tissue. Most tumor T cells seemingly derive from lymph node, then expand in tumor.

MiXCR, run by TCRdb on the multiplex PCR reads, gives a single entry per CDR3 protein. The sample records about 80,000 distinct CDR3 sequences, approximately 20% being singletons. The lymph nodes were axillary draining lymph nodes from breast cancer patients. The clonotype was recovered from a female donor with breast cancer. Some clones in this sample may be carry-over from other donors' samples. Sample: axillary lymph node tissue.

CDR3 coding DNA: TGTGCCAGCGCCAGACCTCCTCTGGGCGTCCTGACTTTC. Its protein is CASARPPLGVLTF. V and J are TRBV27 and TRBJ2-6; the D is unclear. Trimming pared 8 bases from V and 12 bases from J, leaving 17 bases between. The CDR3 totals 13 residues. CDR1 MNHEY and CDR2 SMNVEV come from the germline V gene (reference sequence).